This is a list of T cell receptor beta chains from one sample in a study of blood T cell repertoires in COVID-19. This table comes from immunoSEQ multiplex PCR, and its TCRdb copy is limited to in-frame clones, with some not included. The table includes a few hundred thousand clones, about 91% detected once. Source material: peripheral blood. These receptors came from a man older than 75 with acute or convalescent COVID-19. Each CDR3 is given without its conserved first and last residue. The D gene is left open where the match is weak. Clone size appears in some rows only: once, few, many, or a class for an expanded clone.

TRBJ2-3 | TRBV25-1 | NA | NA | ASSTYGRGTDTQY
TRBJ2-3 | TRBV9 | TRBD2 | NA | ASSGLAGVSDTQY
TRBJ2-2 | TRBV12-5 | TRBD2 | once | ASANFPGLAVLTAANTGELF
TRBJ2-1 | TRBV29-1 | TRBD2 | NA | SGYTSVNEQF
TRBJ2-7 | TRBV7-8 | NA | few | ASRSSPGPSSYEQY
TRBJ1-4 | TRBV29-1 | TRBD1 | NA | SARTAGGREKLF
TRBJ1-5 | TRBV6-1 | NA | NA | ASSESGQPQH
TRBJ1-2 | TRBV4-2 | TRBD1 | NA | ASSQAPRTGGGYT
TRBJ1-5 | TRBV18 | NA | NA | ASSPGGGNQPQH
TRBJ1-2 | TRBV5-4 | TRBD1 | NA | ASRPYLQGYYGYT
TRBJ1-3 | TRBV6-1 | TRBD1 | NA | ASSEALQGATGNTIY
TRBJ1-2 | TRBV12-3/TRBV12-4 | NA | NA | ASSPGQYGYT
TRBJ1-6 | TRBV9 | NA | once | ASSVGQAISPLH
TRBJ2-3 | TRBV10-3 | TRBD2 | NA | AISDGLADTDTQY
TRBJ2-5 | TRBV5-1 | TRBD2 | NA | ASTLAGGQETQY
TRBJ2-3 | TRBV24-1 | NA | NA | ATSDPGGLDGTDTQY
TRBJ1-1 | TRBV19 | TRBD1 | NA | ASSIDRQGRTEAF
TRBJ2-7 | TRBV6-2/TRBV6-3 | NA | once | ASSYFRAYEQY
TRBJ2-7 | TRBV4-3 | NA | NA | ASSQEADVYEQY
TRBJ1-4 | TRBV2 | TRBD1 | NA | ASSYRGIEKLF
TRBJ2-1 | TRBV19 | TRBD2 | once | ASSLASTSGFNEQF
TRBJ1-1 | TRBV7-2 | NA | NA | ASSPRQLNTEAF
TRBJ1-6 | TRBV6-6 | NA | once | ASSYNGQINSPLH
TRBJ2-1 | TRBV19 | TRBD1 | NA | ASSEGQGHNEQF
TRBJ2-7 | TRBV5-4 | NA | NA | ASSLAGRGREQY
TRBJ2-1 | TRBV7-3 | NA | once | ASSFSSSSVYNEQF
TRBJ2-2 | TRBV9 | NA | NA | ASSVAAGLGIGELF
TRBJ2-1 | TRBV6-1 | TRBD2 | few | ASSGRLGTSGGQYNEQF
TRBJ1-1 | TRBV29-1 | NA | NA | TSLAGGEAF
TRBJ1-2 | TRBV18 | NA | NA | ASSPDSSSGGYT
TRBJ1-4 | TRBV5-1 | NA | NA | ASSLPGIEEKLF
TRBJ2-7 | TRBV5-1 | NA | NA | ASSLDQDYWYEQY
TRBJ2-6 | TRBV7-3 | NA | NA | ASAPRSSGANVLT
TRBJ2-5 | TRBV7-2 | TRBD1 | NA | ASSFGTGYQETQY
TRBJ2-2 | TRBV18 | TRBD1 | NA | ASSPLPGTGYTGELF
TRBJ2-7 | TRBV28 | TRBD2 | few | ASTGGLNNRPYEQY
TRBJ1-2 | TRBV28 | NA | few | ASSSQEAKDYGYT
TRBJ1-1 | TRBV5-1 | TRBD1 | NA | ASSRRTGGLTEAF
TRBJ2-5 | TRBV27 | TRBD1 | NA | ASSLSTGVGETQY
TRBJ1-3 | TRBV7-2 | TRBD1 | NA | ASSTNRGRNTIY
TRBJ1-2 | TRBV6-1 | NA | NA | ASSDRQMSSSNYGYT
TRBJ1-1 | TRBV19 | NA | NA | ASSIVWPDSEAF
TRBJ1-1 | TRBV7-3 | TRBD1 | NA | ASSTTGTDTEAF
TRBJ1-2 | TRBV28 | NA | NA | ASSLSAQVNT
TRBJ1-2 | TRBV5-4 | TRBD1 | NA | ASSSTGDYGYT